What follows are 19 T cell receptor beta chains derived from one specimen sequenced in a study of blood T cell repertoires in COVID-19. Profiled with immunoSEQ multiplex PCR; TCRdb holds only in-frame clones, not every one. The table includes over 150,000 clones, 85% to 90% detected once. Sequenced material: peripheral blood. The receptor source for this set is a man in his fifties who had recovered from COVID-19.

The J gene is TRBJ2-1, the V gene TRBV6-2 or TRBV6-3; 8 bases agree with TRBD2. V was clipped by 5 bases and J by 6 bases; unmatched bases: 3. The germline CDR1 and CDR2 sequences are MNHEY and SVGEGT. The CDR3 has 13 amino acids. The CDR3 sequence is CASSRGTSNEQFF. The CDR3 coding sequence is TGTGCCAGCAGTCGAGGGACTAGCAATGAGCAGTTCTTC.

A single count supports this clone. The V gene is TRBV19, the J gene TRBJ1-6, with D possibly matching TRBD1 (6 bases). V gave up 6 bases and J gave up 7 bases, with 22 bases separating them. The CDR3 is made up of 17 amino acids. The germline CDR1 and CDR2 sequences are LNHDA and SQIVND (reference sequence). In DNA form, the CDR3 reads TGTGCCAGTAGCCAAACAGGGAACCCCCTGTCAAATTCACCCCTCCACTTT. Amino acid sequence: CASSQTGNPLSNSPLHF.

The chain is built from TRBV19 and TRBJ1-5; TRBD1 might be the D (5 bases). Germline V gene lookup returns CDR1 LNHDA and CDR2 SQIVND (reference sequence). V lost 5 bases to trimming and J lost 0 bases, with 17 bases between them. This CDR3 has 17 amino acids. The CDR3 loop reads CASSPLEGRGSNQPQHF. The CDR3 nucleotides read TGTGCCAGTAGTCCCCTCGAAGGGAGGGGTAGCAATCAGCCCCAGCATTTT.

This clone was recorded once. The gene calls are TRBV2 and TRBJ2-7; 10 bases are shared with TRBD2. The CDR3 has 16 residues. Germline CDR1 reads SNHLY; CDR2 reads FYNNEI. V lost 4 bases and J lost 4; bases outside the gene matches: 10. CDR3 loop: CASSAPGTSVGYEQYF. Written as DNA, the CDR3 is TGTGCCAGCAGTGCACCCGGGACTAGCGTTGGGTACGAGCAGTACTTC.

This sequence joins TRBV2 and TRBJ2-3, with 7 bases lining up with TRBD2. The V segment lost 1 base and the J segment 6 bases; nucleotides outside the gene matches: 7. There are 15 residues in the CDR3. Germline CDR1 is SNHLY and CDR2 is FYNNEI. The CDR3 region has the DNA TGTGCCAGCAGTGAAGAGATACTAGCGAGTGATACGCAGTATTTT. As protein: CASSEEILASDTQYF. The full variable domain, rest sourced from reference TRBV2 and TRBJ2-3, is EPEVTQTPSHQVTQMGQEVILRCVPISNHLYFYWYRQILGQKVEFLVSFYNNEISEKSEIFDDQFSVERPDGSNFTLKIRSTKLEDSAMYFCASSEEILASDTQYFGPGTRLTVL.

This chain connects TRBV7-7 to TRBJ2-5; 10 nucleotides line up with TRBD2. After removal of 5 bases from V and 1 base from J, the junction contained 4 bases not matched to a gene. The CDR3 consists of 15 residues. CDR1 and CDR2 (germline): SSHAT, FNYEAQ (reference sequence). The CDR3 DNA reads TGTGCCAGCAGCCCACTAGCGGGGATCCAAGAGACCCAGTACTTC. This translates into CASSPLAGIQETQYF. Complete variable domain (other parts from reference TRBV7-7 and TRBJ2-5): GAGVSQSPRYKVTKRGQDVTLRCDPISSHATLYWYQQALGQGPEFLTYFNYEAQPDKSGLPSDRFSAERPEGSISTLTIQRTEQRDSAMYRCASSPLAGIQETQYFGPGTRLLVL.

V usage is TRBV12-3 or TRBV12-4 and J usage is TRBJ1-2; TRBD1 is a possible D gene (5 bases). V was shortened by 4 bases and J by 6 bases, with 12 bases between the two germline ends. The CDR3 consists of 13 residues. The CDR3 here is CASSSGRGNGYTF. The DNA of the CDR3 is TGTGCCAGCAGTTCGGGACGCGGGAATGGCTACACCTTC.

The CDR3 sequence is CASSLARLSPLHF. In DNA form, the CDR3 reads TGTGCCAGCAGCTTGGCTCGTCTTTCACCCCTCCACTTT. The V call is TRBV5-6, the J call TRBJ1-6, with D uncertain. Germline CDR1 is SGHDT and CDR2 is YYEEEE. The CDR3 consists of 13 residues. Trimming pared 0 bases from V and 9 bases from J, leaving 7 bases between. Full variable domain (remainder filled in from reference TRBV5-6 and TRBJ1-6): DAGVTQSPTHLIKTRGQQVTLRCSPKSGHDTVSWYQQALGQGPQFIFQYYEEEERQRGNFPDRFSGHQFPNYSSELNVNALLLGDSALYLCASSLARLSPLHFGNGTRLTVT.

This chain uses TRBV5-1 with TRBJ2-2, with D maybe TRBD2 (6 bases). V was shortened by 1 base and J by 7 bases, with 14 bases between the two germline ends. The CDR3 runs 15 residues. CDR1 and CDR2 from the germline V gene are SGHRS and YFSETQ. CDR3 bases: TGCGCCAGCAGCTTGATTACACTAGCTGGCGGGGAGCTGTTTTTT. This gives the protein CASSLITLAGGELFF.

The V call is TRBV5-4, the J call TRBJ2-7; weak D call: TRBD2 (5 bases). The CDR3 extends over 14 amino acids. V lost 2 bases to trimming and J lost 7 bases, with 16 bases between them. Germline lookup yields CDR1 SGHNT and CDR2 YYREEE (reference sequence). CDR3 protein: CASSFGVSLGEQYF. The DNA of the CDR3 is TGTGCCAGCAGCTTCGGGGTTTCCCTGGGGGAGCAGTACTTC.

V gene TRBV6-5 combines with J gene TRBJ1-1; D perhaps matches TRBD1 (5 bases). The germline V gene has CDR1 MNHEY and CDR2 SVGAGI. This CDR3 has 14 residues. With 2 bases removed from V and 3 bases from J, the gap between germline ends came to 10 bases. This chain's CDR3 is CASSYTGRYTEAFF. The CDR3, as DNA: TGTGCCAGCAGTTACACAGGACGATACACTGAAGCTTTCTTT.

The chain recombines TRBV6-5 with TRBJ1-3, with 7 bases fitting TRBD1. The J segment lost 2 bases and the V segment lost 8 bases, leaving 6 bases of the junction unmatched. This CDR3 spans 14 amino acids. CDR1 is MNHEY, CDR2 SVGAGI, per germline. The CDR3 spells CASGSGGTGNTIYF. Here the CDR3 DNA reads TGTGCCAGCGGCTCAGGGGGTACTGGAAACACCATATATTTT.

The J gene is TRBJ2-1, the V gene TRBV21-1; the table assigns TRBD1, which was not confirmed against the DNA. TRBV21-1 is a pseudogene. The CDR3 loop spans 20 amino acids. CDR3 sequence: CASSTTGQSIQPRRNNEQFF. CDR3 nucleotides: TGTGCCAGCAGCACCACCGGACAGTCCATCCAGCCGCGACGGAACAATGAGCAGTTCTTC.

The chain uses TRBV6-5 and TRBJ1-4, with 7 bases aligning to TRBD1. Losses at the gene ends were 2 bases for V and 3 bases for J; bases not matched to a gene: 3. The CDR3 extends over 15 amino acids. The germline CDR1 and CDR2 sequences are MNHEY and SVGAGI. In DNA, the CDR3 is TGTGCCAGCAGTTACAAGGGGGCGGCTAATGAAAAACTGTTTTTT. Amino acids: CASSYKGAANEKLFF.

The chain couples TRBV5-8 to TRBJ1-2, with TRBD1 matching 9 bases. The CDR3 has 15 residues. With V trimmed by 3 bases and J by 6 bases, 9 bases remained unmatched. Germline-derived CDR1 and CDR2 are SGHTS and YDEGEE. CDR3 sequence reads: CASSSRQGVLDGYTF. The CDR3 DNA is TGTGCCAGCAGCTCACGACAGGGGGTTCTGGATGGCTACACCTTC.

The V call is TRBV18, the J call TRBJ2-1; 11 positions agree with TRBD2. The germline gives CDR1 KGHSH, CDR2 LQKENI. V lost 3 bases, J lost 8 bases, and 9 bases stayed unmatched. The CDR3 consists of 16 residues. The CDR3, as DNA: TGTGCCAGCTCACCCTCGGAACTAGCGGGAGTTTATGAGCAGTTCTTC. This translates into CASSPSELAGVYEQFF.

V and J are TRBV7-2 and TRBJ2-2; D unclear. The germline V and J ends were trimmed by 5 bases and 1 base, with 8 bases remaining between them. The CDR3 length is 14 residues. The germline V gene has CDR1 SGHTA and CDR2 FQGNSA. The CDR3 coding sequence is TGTGCCAGCAGCCTTCACAGGAACACCGGGGAGCTGTTTTTT. Amino acids: CASSLHRNTGELFF.

The chain carries TRBV28 and TRBJ1-5, with D perhaps TRBD1 (5 bases). The CDR3 spans 16 residues. The germline V gene encodes CDR1 MDHEN and CDR2 SYDVKM. Trimming shortened V by 6 bases and J by 0 bases, and 15 bases separated the two germline ends. The CDR3, as DNA: TGTGCCAGCAGACTCCGACAGACAAATAGCAATCAGCCCCAGCATTTT. It encodes CASRLRQTNSNQPQHF.

V and J are TRBV7-2 and TRBJ1-1, with a possible D match to TRBD1 (5 bases). The CDR3 contains 15 residues. With 0 bases removed from V and 4 bases from J, the gap between germline ends came to 12 bases. Looked up from germline, CDR1 is SGHTA and CDR2 is FQGNSA. The CDR3 loop is CASSLASRVGTEAFF. CDR3 nucleotides: TGTGCCAGCAGCTTAGCGAGCAGGGTTGGCACTGAAGCTTTCTTT.